Below are 31 T cell receptor beta chains sequenced from a single sample in a study of technical replicates of blood from a handful of donors. Clones were sequenced by immunoSEQ multiplex PCR, and TCRdb holds only the in-frame ones, with some missing. This sample has 59,000 or so clones, with 90% to 95% found just once. The sequenced sample consisted of PBMCs. These receptors came from a human donor in good health. Some clones in this sample may be carry-over from other donors' samples.

The rearrangement links TRBV6-6 to TRBJ2-2; D perhaps matches TRBD2 (6 bases). This CDR3 comprises 15 residues. Germline lookup yields CDR1 MNHNY and CDR2 SVGAGI (reference sequence). Trimming took 2 bases from V and 1 from J, leaving 8 bases between them. The CDR3 loop is CASSYASENTGELFF. For the CDR3, the DNA is TGTGCCAGCAGTTACGCTAGCGAGAACACCGGGGAGCTGTTTTTT.

V is TRBV19 and J is TRBJ2-3; D call uncertain. Trimming stripped 5 bases from V and 1 base from J, with 10 bases between. Germline V lookup: CDR1 LNHDA, CDR2 SQIVND (reference sequence). This CDR3 comprises 14 residues. CDR3 amino acids: CASSGLLGTDTQYF. Written as DNA, the CDR3 is TGTGCCAGTAGTGGCCTTCTCGGCACAGATACGCAGTATTTT.

V gene TRBV5-4 combines with J gene TRBJ1-2; D is unresolved. Germline V gives CDR1 SGHNT, CDR2 YYREEE (reference sequence). This CDR3 contains 13 residues. Trimming cost V 4 bases and J 5 bases, with 12 bases left between them. The CDR3 is CASSISIEYGYTF. The CDR3 DNA is TGTGCCAGCAGCATTTCTATAGAGTATGGCTACACCTTC.

The chain has TRBV9 and TRBJ2-1, with TRBD2 identical over 12 bases. V shed 0 bases and J 6 bases; nucleotides not matched to a gene: 1. Germline V lookup: CDR1 SGDLS, CDR2 YYNGEE. This CDR3 is 15 amino acids long. The CDR3 DNA is TGTGCCAGCAGCGTAGGACTAGCGGGAGCCAATGAGCAGTTCTTC. Protein: CASSVGLAGANEQFF.

This clone appeared once. The chain has TRBV10-3 and TRBJ2-1; 9 bases map to TRBD1. This CDR3 comprises 15 residues. V shed 3 bases and J 7 bases; nucleotides not matched to a gene: 7. Germline loops: CDR1 ENHRY, CDR2 SYGVKD. The CDR3: CAISETGTGQNEQFF. CDR3 sequence (DNA): TGTGCCATCAGTGAAACCGGGACAGGGCAAAATGAGCAGTTCTTC.

This chain links TRBV7-9 with TRBJ1-1, with D unclear. This CDR3 contains 15 residues. Germline V gives CDR1 SEHNR, CDR2 FQNEAQ (reference sequence). V was trimmed by 6 bases and J by 1 base, leaving 15 bases between them. The CDR3 DNA reads as TGTGCCAGCAGTTCCCCCCACAGCTCGAACACTGAAGCTTTCTTT. The encoded protein is CASSSPHSSNTEAFF.

The gene calls are TRBV5-1 and TRBJ2-5; weak D call: TRBD2 (6 bases). Germline V lookup: CDR1 SGHRS, CDR2 YFSETQ. Trimming stripped 4 bases from V and 5 bases from J, with 18 bases between. This CDR3 has 15 residues. The CDR3 reads CASSRGLVLVETQYF. The CDR3 nucleotides read TGCGCCAGCAGCCGGGGACTCGTGCTCGTGGAGACCCAGTACTTC.

This clone has only one observation. J is TRBJ2-5 and V is TRBV10-1; TRBD2 aligns across 7 bases. The CDR3 totals 14 residues. V shed 0 bases and J 6 bases; nucleotides not matched to a gene: 4. From germline, CDR1 is WNHNN and CDR2 SYGVQD (reference sequence). The CDR3 coding sequence is TGCGCCAGCAGTGAGTCGACTAGCCCCAAGACCCAGTACTTC. Its translation is CASSESTSPKTQYF.

This rearrangement joins TRBV7-3 to TRBJ2-3; 10 bases fit TRBD2. This CDR3 comprises 15 residues. V shed 2 bases, J shed 6 bases, and the junction held 5 bases outside the gene matches. Germline assignment: CDR1 SGHTA and CDR2 FQGTGA. The CDR3 region is CASSLQRGGLDTQYF. The CDR3 coding sequence is TGTGCCAGCAGCTTACAGCGGGGGGGCCTGGATACGCAGTATTTT.

The genes are TRBV5-1 and TRBJ1-1, with 7 bases aligning to TRBD1. Unmatched junction bases numbered 11, after V lost 4 bases and J lost 5 bases. CDR1 SGHRS and CDR2 YFSETQ come from the germline V gene. The CDR3 is 15 residues long. This CDR3 is CASSPPRQGGTEAFF. The CDR3, as DNA: TGCGCCAGCAGCCCACCACGACAGGGTGGAACTGAAGCTTTCTTT.

The V gene is TRBV6-5, the J gene TRBJ2-7; 10 bases map to TRBD2. The CDR3 contains 16 residues. The V segment lost 0 bases and the J segment 3 bases; nucleotides outside the gene matches: 5. CDR1 is MNHEY, CDR2 SVGAGI, per germline. CDR3 loop: CASSYSGTSADYEQYF. The CDR3, as DNA: TGTGCCAGCAGTTACTCGGGGACTAGCGCAGACTACGAGCAGTACTTC.

This sequence joins TRBV5-6 and TRBJ2-3, with TRBD2 identical over 8 bases. The CDR3 length is 16 residues. V was pared by 0 bases and J by 2 bases, with 5 bases of the junction left unmatched. The germline V gene encodes CDR1 SGHDT and CDR2 YYEEEE. The CDR3 DNA reads as TGTGCCAGCAGCTTGGGAGCGGGGGCCCCCACAGATACGCAGTATTTT. It encodes CASSLGAGAPTDTQYF.

The chain links TRBV29-1 to TRBJ2-7, with 10 bases matching TRBD1. Germline CDR1 SQVTM, CDR2 ANQGSEA. This CDR3 has 13 residues. The V gene end was trimmed by 6 bases and the J gene end by 1 base; junction bases not matched to a gene: 3. As DNA, the CDR3 is TGCAGCGTGGGACAGGGGAGATCCTACGAGCAGTACTTC. This encodes CSVGQGRSYEQYF.

The V call is TRBV4-3, the J call TRBJ1-1; 7 positions match TRBD1. This CDR3 region has 14 residues. V lost 7 bases, J lost 1 base, and 6 bases stayed unmatched. The germline gives CDR1 LGHNA, CDR2 YSLEER. The DNA for the CDR3 is TGCGCCAGCAAACGCGGACAGGAGAACACTGAAGCTTTCTTT. Translating it yields CASKRGQENTEAFF.

The CDR3 is CASSPGQPQETQYF. CDR3 coding DNA: TGTGCCAGCTCACCGGGACAGCCCCAAGAGACCCAGTACTTC. This chain links TRBV18 with TRBJ2-5; 7 nucleotides agree with TRBD1. The CDR3 has 14 amino acids. J gave up 1 base and V 3 bases, and 2 bases lay outside the gene matches. From germline, CDR1 is KGHSH and CDR2 LQKENI.

The chain links TRBV7-8 to TRBJ2-7; a weak D match, TRBD1 (6 bases). The CDR3 loop spans 13 amino acids. CDR1 is SGHVS and CDR2 is FQNEAQ in the germline V gene. Trimming removed 5 bases at V and 6 bases at J, with 14 bases between. This chain's CDR3 is CASSPWVGAEQYF. CDR3 coding DNA: TGTGCCAGCAGCCCCTGGGTGGGGGCCGAGCAGTACTTC.

The rearrangement joins TRBV10-1 to TRBJ1-2; unclear D gene. The germline V and J ends were trimmed by 0 bases and 6 bases, with 8 bases remaining between them. Germline V gives CDR1 WNHNN, CDR2 SYGVQD (reference sequence). The CDR3 has 13 amino acids. The CDR3 DNA reads TGCGCCAGCAGTGAGTCGAGAGTAAATGGCTACACCTTC. Protein: CASSESRVNGYTF.

The chain recombines TRBV7-2 with TRBJ1-6; D uncertain. Between the trimmed V and J ends, which lost 1 base and 9 bases, there was a span of 7 bases. Germline-derived CDR1 and CDR2 are SGHTA and FQGNSA. The CDR3 covers 13 residues. CDR3 in amino acids: CASSLETSSPLHF. The CDR3 bases are TGTGCCAGCAGCTTAGAAACAAGTTCACCCCTCCACTTT.

This chain joins TRBV9 and TRBJ2-7, with 10 bases identical to TRBD2. The CDR3 covers 15 residues. The J segment lost 4 bases and the V segment lost 0 bases, leaving 4 bases of the junction unmatched. The germline gives CDR1 SGDLS, CDR2 YYNGEE. The CDR3 DNA is TGTGCCAGCAGCGTAGCTAGCGGGGGTATATACGAGCAGTACTTC. The encoded protein is CASSVASGGIYEQYF.

This chain joins TRBV7-2 and TRBJ2-1, with TRBD2 as a possible D gene (7 bases). Germline values: CDR1 SGHTA, CDR2 FQGNSA. This CDR3 contains 11 residues. V gave up 11 bases and J gave up 9 bases, with 14 bases separating them. The CDR3 coding sequence is TGTGCCGTGGGGGGGCGTAGTGAGCAGTTCTTC. This translates into CAVGGRSEQFF.

This rearrangement joins TRBV25-1 to TRBJ1-2, with 7 bases identical to TRBD1. The CDR3 extends over 13 amino acids. CDR1 and CDR2 (germline): MGHDK, SYGVNS. The V segment lost 4 bases and the J segment 8 bases; nucleotides outside the gene matches: 7. DNA for the CDR3: TGTGCCAGCAGTGGGGGGACAGTCTTGGGCTACACCTTC. It encodes CASSGGTVLGYTF.

The chain has TRBV27 and TRBJ2-7; D possibly corresponds to TRBD2 (6 bases). V gave up 3 bases and J gave up 6 bases, with 12 bases separating them. Germline V gene sequence: CDR1 MNHEY, CDR2 SMNVEV (reference sequence). The CDR3 runs to 13 residues. The CDR3 spells CASSLTSSVEQYF. CDR3 nucleotide sequence: TGTGCCAGCAGTTTGACTAGTTCCGTCGAGCAGTACTTC.

The chain links TRBV9 to TRBJ2-1; 7 positions agree with TRBD2. The CDR3 loop spans 14 amino acids. The J segment lost 0 bases and the V segment lost 4 bases, leaving 1 base of the junction unmatched. CDR1 and CDR2 from the germline V gene are SGDLS and YYNGEE. CDR3: CASSSSGSYNEQFF. The CDR3 region has the DNA TGTGCCAGCAGCTCTAGCGGCTCCTACAATGAGCAGTTCTTC.

The chain combines TRBV6-1 with TRBJ1-1; 9 bases are shared with TRBD1. Germline V lookup: CDR1 MNHNS, CDR2 SASEGT. J gave up 5 bases and V 1 base, and 8 bases lay outside the gene matches. This CDR3 spans 16 amino acids. CDR3 sequence (DNA): TGTGCCAGCAGTGAAGGGGCGGGACAGGGTTGGACTGAAGCTTTCTTT. Translating it yields CASSEGAGQGWTEAFF.

The rearrangement links TRBV5-4 to TRBJ2-7; D perhaps matches TRBD2 (5 bases). The length of the CDR3 is 15 residues. The germline V gene has CDR1 SGHNT and CDR2 YYREEE (reference sequence). Trimming removed 4 bases at V and 5 bases at J, with 19 bases between. The CDR3: CASSLKDGWRNEQYF. CDR3 in DNA: TGTGCCAGCAGCCTCAAAGACGGATGGAGGAACGAGCAGTACTTC.

This rearrangement joins TRBV2 to TRBJ2-7, with TRBD2 identical over 11 bases. V shed 6 bases, J shed 6 bases, and the junction held 7 bases outside the gene matches. The CDR3 totals 14 residues. CDR1 and CDR2 from the germline V gene are SNHLY and FYNNEI. As DNA, the CDR3 is TGTGCCAGCAGCGTAGCGGGAGGGTCCGGCGAGCAGTACTTC. Translated: CASSVAGGSGEQYF.

The genes are TRBV2 and TRBJ1-2, with D possibly being TRBD1 (5 bases). The V gene lost 2 bases and the J gene lost 4 bases, with 11 bases spanning the gap. The CDR3 is 14 amino acids. The germline V gene encodes CDR1 SNHLY and CDR2 FYNNEI. CDR3 protein: CASSESRAPYGYTF. The CDR3 DNA is TGTGCCAGCAGTGAATCCAGGGCCCCCTATGGCTACACCTTC.

This clone was observed a few times. Different DNA sequences within this sample yield the same CDR3. The CDR3 sequence: CASSQDPGTDYEQYF. The CDR3 DNA sequence: TGCGCCAGCAGCCAAGATCCCGGTACTGACTACGAGCAGTACTTC. This sequence joins TRBV4-1 and TRBJ2-7; D is undetermined. V lost 0 bases to trimming and J lost 3 bases, with 12 bases between them. The CDR3 spans 15 residues. Germline-derived CDR1 and CDR2 are MGHRA and YSYEKL.

J is TRBJ2-3 and V is TRBV4-2; 8 positions match TRBD2. Germline assignment: CDR1 LGHNA and CDR2 YNFKEQ. V lost 3 bases to trimming and J lost 4 bases; unmatched junction nucleotides: 9. This CDR3 spans 16 amino acids. CDR3 loop: CASSHPPGGGSDTQYF. For the CDR3, the DNA is TGTGCCAGCAGCCACCCACCGGGCGGGGGGTCAGATACGCAGTATTTT.

This chain joins TRBV27 and TRBJ2-7, with D perhaps TRBD2 (6 bases). CDR3 size: 13 residues. V was clipped by 6 bases and J by 3 bases, with 12 bases between them. Germline V CDR1 and CDR2: MNHEY, SMNVEV (reference sequence). In DNA form, the CDR3 reads TGTGCCAGCAGCGAAGGACTAATCTACGAGCAGTACTTC. Translating gives CASSEGLIYEQYF.

This sequence joins TRBV12-5 and TRBJ1-2, with D uncertain. V lost 1 base and J 7 bases, leaving 10 bases between the germline ends. Germline V gene data show CDR1 as LGHNT and CDR2 as FRNRAP. The length of the CDR3 is 13 residues. The CDR3 nucleotides read TGTGCTAGTGGTTTGGGTGGTTCGGGTGGCTACACCTTC. It codes for CASGLGGSGGYTF.